This T cell receptor (beta chain) was observed in a study of blood T cells in healthy people across ages. A second about 7 to 12 cycle PCR used barcoded and J-beta primers. TCRdb re-derived calls from the 5' RACE reads in MiXCR, one entry per CDR3 protein. The data contain almost 550,000 distinct CDR3 sequences, approximately 25% of them singletons. The CDR3 loop spans 15 amino acids. CDR1 is SQVTM, CDR2 ANQGSEA, per germline. J was trimmed by 4 bases and V by 6 bases; bases with no gene match: 10. This sample also appeared in a second study, on T cells of mothers and their children. That study adds: Reads recorded for TCR beta CDR3 numbered over 9.5 million per mother and approximately 2.9 million per child.

The clonotype originates from a boy aged 10-17 years in good health. The V and J genes are TRBV29-1 and TRBJ2-3, with 10 bases that match TRBD1. The specimen was blood. CDR3: CSVPPGQGSPDTQYF. Here the CDR3 DNA reads TGCAGCGTCCCGCCGGGACAGGGGAGTCCAGATACGCAGTATTTT.